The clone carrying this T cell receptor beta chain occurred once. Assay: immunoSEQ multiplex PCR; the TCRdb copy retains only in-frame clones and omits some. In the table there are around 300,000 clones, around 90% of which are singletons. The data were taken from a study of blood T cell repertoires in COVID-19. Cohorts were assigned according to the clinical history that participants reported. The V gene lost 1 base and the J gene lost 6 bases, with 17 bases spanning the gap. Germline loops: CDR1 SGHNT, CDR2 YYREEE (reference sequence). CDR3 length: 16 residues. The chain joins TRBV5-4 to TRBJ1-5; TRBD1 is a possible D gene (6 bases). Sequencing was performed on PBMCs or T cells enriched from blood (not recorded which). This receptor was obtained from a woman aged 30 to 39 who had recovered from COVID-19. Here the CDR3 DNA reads TGTGCCAGCAGCTTGCAAGGGGGTAGTGATAGTCAGCCCCAGCATTTT. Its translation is CASSLQGGSDSQPQHF.